This is a list of T cell receptor beta chains from one sample in a study of CD8 T cells in ankylosing spondylitis. TCRdb re-called the 5' RACE reads with MiXCR, one entry per CDR3 protein. This sample has 350,000 or so distinct CDR3 sequences, with roughly 14% found just once. Material for sequencing was blood, either unsorted or a sorted T cell fraction (not recorded which). The receptor source for this set is a male donor with ankylosing spondylitis or in good health (not recorded which). Each CDR3 is given with its conserved first and last residue. Each record gives: J gene, V gene, D gene, clone size, CDR3 DNA, CDR3 protein. A D gene is named only where the DNA matches it firmly. Expanded clones are given a class, and other clones once, few, many or no size at all.

>TRBJ1-3|TRBV12-3/TRBV12-4|.|.
TGTGCCAGCAGTTTTACACGGAGCGGCACCATATATTTT
CASSFTRSGTIYF
>TRBJ2-3|TRBV15|TRBD1|few
TGTGCCACCAGCAGAGGAACCAGGACAGGGGAAGATACGCAGTATTTT
CATSRGTRTGEDTQYF
>TRBJ1-4|TRBV20-1|.|.
TGCAGTGCTAGCCTGGCAGGCAGAAATGAAAAACTGTTTTTT
CSASLAGRNEKLFF
>TRBJ2-5|TRBV6-2/TRBV6-3|.|.
TGTGCCAGCAGTTATAGGTACAGGGTTGAGACCCAGTACTTC
CASSYRYRVETQYF
>TRBJ2-7|TRBV10-3|TRBD2|few
TGTGCCATCAGCGTGACTAGCGGGACCACCTACGAGCAGTACTTC
CAISVTSGTTYEQYF
>TRBJ1-1|TRBV13|TRBD1|.
TGTGCCAGCAGCTTAGCCGGGACAGGGAACACTGAAGCTTTCTTT
CASSLAGTGNTEAFF
>TRBJ2-1|TRBV6-5|.|.
TGTGCCAGCAGTTACAATGGCGTCAATGAGCAGTTCTTC
CASSYNGVNEQFF
>TRBJ2-5|TRBV20-1|.|.
TGCAGTGCTAGCCGGTTAGCCGGAGAGACCCAGTACTTC
CSASRLAGETQYF
>TRBJ2-5|TRBV5-1|.|few
TGCGCCAGCAGCTTGGGGATGGGAGAGACCCAGTACTTC
CASSLGMGETQYF
>TRBJ2-3|TRBV5-1|.|.
TGCGCCAGCAGCTCTAGTCCCCCAGATACGCAGTATTTT
CASSSSPPDTQYF
>TRBJ1-5|TRBV3-1|.|.
TGTGCCAGCAGCCAAGATCTGGCAGGGGGCAATCAGCCCCAGCATTTT
CASSQDLAGGNQPQHF
>TRBJ2-1|TRBV6-1|TRBD2|many
TGTGCCAGCAGTGTAGGAACCTTCAGCGGGAGGGCCAATGAGCAGTTCTTC
CASSVGTFSGRANEQFF
>TRBJ2-2|TRBV5-1|.|.
TGCGCCAGCAGCTTGACGGGGCTAGTTGGAACCGGGGAGCTGTTTTTT
CASSLTGLVGTGELFF
>TRBJ1-1|TRBV24-1|TRBD1|.
TGTGCCACCAGTGATGACAGGGTGAACACTGAAGCTTTCTTT
CATSDDRVNTEAFF
>TRBJ2-1|TRBV4-1|.|few
TGCGCCAGCAGCCAAGTTCTCGGACTCGTGTACAATGAGCAGTTCTTC
CASSQVLGLVYNEQFF
>TRBJ1-2|TRBV27|.|few
TGTGCCAGCAGTTCTCCGACGGAGGGCTACACCTTC
CASSSPTEGYTF
>TRBJ1-1|TRBV24-1|.|.
TGTGCCACCAGTGATTTCGAGCCGCCCCAGAACACTGAAGCTTTCTTT
CATSDFEPPQNTEAFF
>TRBJ1-4|TRBV5-1|TRBD1|few
TGCGCCAGCAGCGGCTCCAGGGGGTCGGCTAATGAAAAACTGTTTTTT
CASSGSRGSANEKLFF
>TRBJ2-7|TRBV5-1|.|.
TGCGCCAGCAGACCCTACCCGGGCTACGAGCAGTACTTC
CASRPYPGYEQYF
>TRBJ2-3|TRBV7-2|.|many
TGTGCCAGCGGAAGGGTCACAGATACGCAGTATTTT
CASGRVTDTQYF
>TRBJ2-1|TRBV12-3/TRBV12-4|.|few
TGTGCCAGCACCGGACTAGCCAGGGGGCTCAATGAGCAGTTCTTC
CASTGLARGLNEQFF
>TRBJ2-5|TRBV20-1|.|few
TGCAGTGCTAGGTCGGGTAGGGAGGAGACCCAGTACTTC
CSARSGREETQYF
>TRBJ2-7|TRBV2|.|.
TGTGCCAGTTTAGGGGGTAGGGGCTCCTACGAGCAGTACTTC
CASLGGRGSYEQYF
>TRBJ2-7|TRBV12-3/TRBV12-4|.|.
TGTGCCAGCAGTTTAGCGCTGGGAGGGGGAAGTGGGGAGCAGTACTTC
CASSLALGGGSGEQYF
>TRBJ2-7|TRBV21-1|.|.
TGTGCCAGCAGCACTACCGGGATTTTCTTTTTTGGAGAGCAGTACTTC
CASSTTGIFFFGEQYF
>TRBJ1-1|TRBV10-2|.|many
TGCGCCAGCAGTCGACACACTGAAGCTTTCTTT
CASSRHTEAFF
>TRBJ1-2|TRBV12-3/TRBV12-4|.|.
TGTGCCAGCAGTTTCGCAGGGATGGGCTACACCTTC
CASSFAGMGYTF
>TRBJ2-3|TRBV5-1|.|few
TGCGCCAGCAGCTTGGCTCCGGGGAGCACAGATACGCAGTATTTT
CASSLAPGSTDTQYF
>TRBJ2-2|TRBV12-3/TRBV12-4|.|few
TGTGCCAGCAACGCGCGAACGAACACCGGGGAGCTGTTTTTT
CASNARTNTGELFF
>TRBJ1-6|TRBV7-8|.|.
TGTGCCAGCAGCTTAGTGGATTCACCCCTCCACTTT
CASSLVDSPLHF
>TRBJ1-1|TRBV6-1|.|few
TGTGCCAGCAGGGTTGGAGGAAACACTGAAGCTTTCTTT
CASRVGGNTEAFF
>TRBJ2-3|TRBV20-1|.|.
TGCAGTGCACTGGACCAGTTGTTCTCTAGCACAGATACGCAGTATTTT
CSALDQLFSSTDTQYF
>TRBJ1-2|TRBV12-3/TRBV12-4|.|.
TGTGCCACATCAACCCCAGGGAACTATGGCTACACCTTC
CATSTPGNYGYTF
>TRBJ2-5|TRBV5-1|.|.
TGCGCCAGCAGCTTGGAACCCAGGGAAGAGACCCAGTACTTC
CASSLEPREETQYF
>TRBJ2-7|TRBV4-2|.|.
TGTGCCAGCAGCCAGGAGTTGAGGGACGAGCAGTACTTC
CASSQELRDEQYF
>TRBJ2-3|TRBV3-1|.|few
TGTGCCAGCAGATTAGGGACAGATACGCAGTATTTT
CASRLGTDTQYF
>TRBJ2-3|TRBV25-1|.|few
TGTGCCAGCAGTCCCCTTTTGAGGAACACAGATACGCAGTATTTT
CASSPLLRNTDTQYF
>TRBJ2-5|TRBV5-1|.|.
TGCGCCAGCAGCTTGGAGGGGGGAGAGACCCAGTACTTC
CASSLEGGETQYF
>TRBJ1-5|TRBV12-3/TRBV12-4|TRBD1|many
TGTGCCAGCAGTTTACAGGGGGCGAATCAGCCCCAGCATTTT
CASSLQGANQPQHF
>TRBJ2-7|TRBV4-2|.|.
TGTGCCAGCAGCCAAGAGCGATGGGTCCTTTACGAGCAGTACTTC
CASSQERWVLYEQYF
>TRBJ2-7|TRBV3-1|.|.
TGTGCCAGCAGCCAAGTTCCGGCGTACGAGCAGTACTTC
CASSQVPAYEQYF
>TRBJ1-1|TRBV7-9|.|few
TGTGCCAGCACCTGGAACACTGAAGCTTTCTTT
CASTWNTEAFF
>TRBJ2-7|TRBV29-1|.|few
TGCAGCGTTGTTGAAAGCTACGAGCAGTACTTC
CSVVESYEQYF
>TRBJ2-7|TRBV10-3|.|few
TGTGCCATCAGGAGCGGTGGAAGCTCCTACGAGCAGTACTTC
CAIRSGGSSYEQYF
>TRBJ2-5|TRBV12-3/TRBV12-4|.|.
TGTGCCAGCAGTGAAGACTACCCAGAGACCCAGTACTTC
CASSEDYPETQYF
>TRBJ2-1|TRBV5-1|.|.
TGCGCCAGCAGCCGGGACAATGGCAATGAGCAGTTCTTC
CASSRDNGNEQFF
>TRBJ2-6|TRBV7-9|.|.
TGTGCCAGCAGCTTCTCTGACTCTGGGGCCAACGTCCTGACTTTC
CASSFSDSGANVLTF
>TRBJ2-1|TRBV19|.|.
TGTGCCAGTAGTATTGAGGGGTTTCCCTACAATGAGCAGTTCTTC
CASSIEGFPYNEQFF
>TRBJ2-5|TRBV5-1|TRBD1|few
TGCGCCAGCAGCTCAGGACAGGTCCTCCAAGAGACCCAGTACTTC
CASSSGQVLQETQYF
>TRBJ2-3|TRBV20-1|.|.
TGCAGTGCTAGAACCGCGGGACTAGATACGCAGTATTTT
CSARTAGLDTQYF
>TRBJ2-3|TRBV9|TRBD2|few
TGTGCCAGCAGCCTCTCTGGCGGGGGATCAGATACGCAGTATTTT
CASSLSGGGSDTQYF
>TRBJ2-7|TRBV29-1|TRBD1|many
TGCAGCGTATCTCCGGGACAGGGGACCTACGAGCAGTACTTC
CSVSPGQGTYEQYF
>TRBJ2-5|TRBV6-1|.|many
TGTGCCAGCACCTACGTGGACAGTCAAGAGACCCAGTACTTC
CASTYVDSQETQYF
>TRBJ2-7|TRBV9|TRBD2|.
TGTGCCAGCAGCGTAGGGGCTAGCGGGAGCTACGAGCAGTACTTC
CASSVGASGSYEQYF
>TRBJ2-7|TRBV5-1|.|many
TGCGCCAGCAGCTTGGGGGGCGAGCAGTACTTC
CASSLGGEQYF
>TRBJ2-3|TRBV30|.|.
TGTGCCTGGAGAACCCGGGGCACAGATACGCAGTATTTT
CAWRTRGTDTQYF
>TRBJ1-1|TRBV30|TRBD1|.
TGTGCCTGGAGTGCTACAGGGGTTCCTGAAGCTTTCTTT
CAWSATGVPEAFF